The text below deals with one T cell receptor (beta chain). With 6 bases clipped from V and 6 bases from J, the junction kept 3 bases outside the gene matches. Germline V CDR1 and CDR2: MNHEY, SVGAGI. This CDR3 contains 13 residues. Per the original data handling: Quantification of nucleated cells was approximated via reference gene primer amplification. Some clones are missing from TCRdb's copy, which holds only in-frame ones; the method was immunoSEQ multiplex PCR. D and trimming come from the DNA, and the V and J calls and clone size come from that table. The sample shows about 210,000 clones, around 80% of them seen only once. The data were taken from a study of blood T cell repertoires in COVID-19.

This clonotype was obtained from a woman in her 70s with acute or convalescent COVID-19. What was sequenced was peripheral blood. The V call is TRBV6-5, the J call TRBJ1-2, with TRBD1 matching 11 bases. In DNA, the CDR3 is TGTGCCAGCAGGGGGACAGGGGGGGATGGCTACACCTTC. Its translation is CASRGTGGDGYTF.